The next 23 T cell receptor beta chains were all read from a single sample in a study of T cells in localized non-small cell lung cancer. Only in-frame clones appear in the TCRdb table, and some are missing; sequencing was by immunoSEQ multiplex PCR. The data show more than 30,000 clones, with about 78% seen just once and roughly two fifths held by the top ten. Specimen: peripheral blood, collected before any cancer treatment. All receptors derive from a male donor at least 60 years old with stage II squamous cell lung carcinoma.

The chain employs TRBV10-2 and TRBJ2-1, with TRBD1 matching over 10 bases. The V segment lost 4 bases and the J segment 9 bases; nucleotides outside the gene matches: 12. This CDR3 contains 16 residues. Germline values: CDR1 WSHSY, CDR2 SAAADI. CDR3 in DNA: TGCGCCAGCAGTGTGGGGGGACAGGGGAGGAAGGTTGAGCAGTTCTTC. This encodes CASSVGGQGRKVEQFF.

In this sample, this clone turned up once. This chain joins TRBV5-1 and TRBJ2-5; 8 bases map to TRBD2. The junction had 8 bases not matched to a gene; V was cut back by 3 bases and J by 1 base. This CDR3 is 16 amino acids long. CDR1 SGHRS and CDR2 YFSETQ come from the germline V gene. In nucleotides, the CDR3 is TGCGCCAGCAGCTCATCGGGGGGGGCCCGCCAAGAGACCCAGTACTTC. This gives the protein CASSSSGGARQETQYF.

V and J are TRBV28 and TRBJ2-5, with D possibly being TRBD1 (6 bases). Trimming took 8 bases from V and 6 from J, leaving 13 bases between them. CDR1 is MDHEN, CDR2 SYDVKM, per germline. The CDR3 is 12 residues long. CDR3 amino acids: CASSGVWKTQYF. The CDR3 DNA reads TGTGCCAGCTCAGGGGTGTGGAAGACCCAGTACTTC. The full variable domain, completed using reference TRBV28 and TRBJ2-5, is DVKVTQSSRYLVKRTGEKVFLECVQDMDHENMFWYRQDPGLGLRLIYFSYDVKMKEKGDIPEGYSVSREKKERFSLILESASTNQTSMYLCASSGVWKTQYFGPGTRLLVL.

The CDR3 spells CASSTSGRSVDTQYF. CDR3 sequence (DNA): TGTGCCAGTAGTACTAGCGGGAGGTCGGTAGATACGCAGTATTTT. This sequence joins TRBV19 and TRBJ2-3, with 11 bases that match TRBD2. The CDR3 has 15 residues. V was pared by 4 bases and J by 5 bases, with 5 bases of the junction left unmatched. Germline V gene sequence: CDR1 LNHDA, CDR2 SQIVND (reference sequence).

The count of this clone is one. The chain uses TRBV7-6 and TRBJ2-2; maybe TRBD2 (5 bases). V was trimmed by 7 bases and J by 0 bases, leaving 18 bases between them. Germline V lookup: CDR1 SGHVS, CDR2 FNYEAQ. CDR3 length: 17 amino acids. The CDR3 spells CASTPLGGQSNTGELFF. The CDR3 region has the DNA TGTGCCAGCACTCCTCTGGGCGGGCAATCGAACACCGGGGAGCTGTTTTTT.

J is TRBJ2-3 and V is TRBV9; D tentatively fits TRBD1 or TRBD2 (6 bases each). Germline values: CDR1 SGDLS, CDR2 YYNGEE. The CDR3 has 14 residues. Trimming took 3 bases from V and 1 from J, leaving 9 bases between them. The CDR3 sequence: CASSAGGRTDTQYF. The CDR3, as DNA: TGTGCCAGCAGCGCTGGGGGGCGCACAGATACGCAGTATTTT.

The V gene is TRBV6-1, the J gene TRBJ2-1, with no clear D. Trimming stripped 7 bases from V and 4 bases from J, with 17 bases between. CDR1 MNHNS and CDR2 SASEGT come from the germline V gene. This CDR3 comprises 15 residues. CDR3: CASKRPIDGYNEQFF. DNA for the CDR3: TGTGCCAGCAAACGCCCAATTGATGGTTACAATGAGCAGTTCTTC.

The J gene is TRBJ2-3, the V gene TRBV29-1; D gene uncertain. Germline V gene sequence: CDR1 SQVTM, CDR2 ANQGSEA. Trimming stripped 1 base from V and 6 bases from J, with 5 bases between. The CDR3 runs to 11 residues. CDR3 residues: CSVEVMDTQYF. The CDR3 nucleotides are TGCAGCGTTGAAGTAATGGATACGCAGTATTTT.

This clone was recorded a few times. The chain joins TRBV18 to TRBJ1-1; the D gene is possibly TRBD1 (5 bases). Per the germline V gene, CDR1 is KGHSH and CDR2 is LQKENI. V shed 3 bases and J shed 4 bases, with 24 bases lying between them. This CDR3 has 18 residues. CDR3 sequence: CASSPAVVGGVNGTEAFF. The CDR3 nucleotides are TGTGCCAGCTCACCGGCGGTGGTGGGGGGGGTGAATGGCACTGAAGCTTTCTTT.

J is TRBJ2-1 and V is TRBV6-5; the D is unclear. Germline CDR1 and CDR2: MNHEY and SVGAGI. V lost 6 bases and J lost 9, with 15 bases in between. The CDR3 covers 13 residues. CDR3 sequence: CASSPHPEGEQFF. CDR3 coding DNA: TGTGCCAGCAGCCCCCACCCTGAAGGTGAGCAGTTCTTC.

This clone was observed once. This sequence joins TRBV6-6 and TRBJ2-3, with 9 nucleotides matching TRBD1. CDR1 and CDR2 (germline): MNHNY, SVGAGI (reference sequence). The J segment lost 7 bases and the V segment lost 0 bases, leaving 8 bases of the junction unmatched. The CDR3 consists of 16 residues. The CDR3 nucleotides are TGTGCCAGCAGTTACTCCATTGGACAGGGGACATATACGCAGTATTTT. It encodes CASSYSIGQGTYTQYF.

This clone was observed a few times. The gene calls are TRBV2 and TRBJ1-3, with TRBD1 matching over 8 bases. CDR3 length: 13 residues. The J segment lost 8 bases and the V segment lost 7 bases, leaving 7 bases of the junction unmatched. CDR1 is SNHLY, CDR2 FYNNEI, per germline. The chain's CDR3 is CASNADRGDTIYF. Written as DNA, the CDR3 is TGTGCCAGCAATGCAGACAGGGGAGACACCATATATTTT. The full variable domain, completed using reference TRBV2 and TRBJ1-3, is EPEVTQTPSHQVTQMGQEVILRCVPISNHLYFYWYRQILGQKVEFLVSFYNNEISEKSEIFDDQFSVERPDGSNFTLKIRSTKLEDSAMYFCASNADRGDTIYFGEGSWLTVV.

This clone occurred once. The chain is built from TRBV7-9 and TRBJ1-3; D possibly corresponds to TRBD1 (5 bases). Trimming took off 3 bases at V and 0 bases at J, with 12 bases between the two ends. CDR3 size: 16 residues. The germline V gene has CDR1 SEHNR and CDR2 FQNEAQ (reference sequence). CDR3 nucleotides: TGTGCCAGCAGCTTTAATACAGGCAACTCTGGAAACACCATATATTTT. Encoded protein: CASSFNTGNSGNTIYF.

The CDR3 sequence is CASSMGSMTAPYGYTF. Written as DNA, the CDR3 is TGCGCCAGCAGCATGGGGTCGATGACAGCCCCCTATGGCTACACCTTC. The chain uses TRBV5-1 and TRBJ1-2, with D possibly matching TRBD1 (5 bases). The V and J ends lost 4 bases and 4 bases respectively, with 20 bases between them. Looked up from germline, CDR1 is SGHRS and CDR2 is YFSETQ. The CDR3 is 16 amino acids. The entire variable domain, with the rest obtained from reference TRBV5-1 and TRBJ1-2, is as follows: KAGVTQTPRYLIKTRGQQVTLSCSPISGHRSVSWYQQTPGQGLQFLFEYFSETQRNKGNFPGRFSGRQFSNSRSEMNVSTLELGDSALYLCASSMGSMTAPYGYTFGSGTRLTVV.

The V call is TRBV5-4, the J call TRBJ2-5, with D tentatively TRBD1 (6 bases). CDR3 length equals 14 residues. V was cut by 1 base and J by 2 bases, with 9 bases left in between. Germline loops: CDR1 SGHNT, CDR2 YYREEE (reference sequence). CDR3 amino acids: CASSLPQGQETQYF. The CDR3 nucleotides are TGTGCCAGCAGCTTGCCGCAGGGGCAAGAGACCCAGTACTTC.

Only a few counts were recorded for this clone. This chain links TRBV7-9 with TRBJ2-2; D remains unclear. Germline values: CDR1 SEHNR, CDR2 FQNEAQ (reference sequence). The CDR3 runs to 14 residues. Trimming shortened V by 3 bases and J by 0 bases, and 5 bases separated the two germline ends. This CDR3 is CASSFTSNTGELFF. The CDR3 DNA is TGTGCCAGCAGCTTCACATCGAACACCGGGGAGCTGTTTTTT. Looking up the rest from reference TRBV7-9 and TRBJ2-2 gives the full variable domain: DTGVSQNPRHKITKRGQNVTFRCDPISEHNRLYWYRQTLGQGPEFLTYFQNEAQLEKSRLLSDRFSAERPKGSFSTLEIQRTEQGDSAMYLCASSFTSNTGELFFGEGSRLTVL.

This clone has just a few counts. V and J are TRBV28 and TRBJ2-7; the D is unclear. Deletions cut 4 bases from V and 3 bases from J, with 7 bases between. The CDR3 length is 12 residues. Germline CDR1 reads MDHEN; CDR2 reads SYDVKM. CDR3 loop: CASSSLGYEQYF. As DNA, the CDR3 is TGTGCCAGCAGTTCCCTCGGCTACGAGCAGTACTTC.

This chain links TRBV29-1 with TRBJ2-2; 8 nucleotides agree with TRBD2. Germline assignment: CDR1 SQVTM and CDR2 ANQGSEA. The CDR3 totals 16 residues. V shed 7 bases, J shed 6 bases, and the junction held 16 bases outside the gene matches. The CDR3 region has the DNA TGCAGCGGAAAACGTATAGCGGGGTCTAGTCCCGGGGAGCTGTTTTTT. Amino acids: CSGKRIAGSSPGELFF.

In nucleotides, the CDR3 is TGTGCCAGCAGCCGACCGACAGGGGACTATGGCTACACCTTC. Protein product: CASSRPTGDYGYTF. The rearrangement uses TRBV5-4 and TRBJ1-2; 8 bases line up with TRBD1. The V and J ends lost 4 bases and 3 bases, in that order; junction bases with no gene match: 5. Germline V gene data show CDR1 as SGHNT and CDR2 as YYREEE (reference sequence). The CDR3 is 14 amino acids.

This chain links TRBV18 with TRBJ1-1, with D unclear. This CDR3 spans 13 amino acids. Germline lookup yields CDR1 KGHSH and CDR2 LQKENI. V was clipped by 3 bases and J by 1 base, with 6 bases between them. The CDR3 bases are TGTGCCAGCTCACCGCGACAGAACACTGAAGCTTTCTTT. Its translation is CASSPRQNTEAFF.

This clone occurred a few times. This chain joins TRBV13 and TRBJ2-2; the D is unclear. CDR3 length: 12 residues. Trimming left V 6 bases short and J 8 bases short, with 10 bases between. CDR1 and CDR2 from the germline V gene are PRHDT and FYEKMQ (reference sequence). In DNA, the CDR3 is TGTGCCAGCAGGGAGTGGGAAGGGGAGCTGTTTTTT. Its protein is CASREWEGELFF.

CDR3 protein: CASSQGVDTEAFF. The CDR3 nucleotides read TGTGCCAGCTCACAGGGGGTCGACACTGAAGCTTTCTTT. The rearrangement joins TRBV18 to TRBJ1-1; possibly TRBD1 for D (6 bases). In germline, CDR1 is KGHSH, CDR2 LQKENI. Between the trimmed V and J ends, which lost 4 bases and 3 bases, there was a span of 9 bases. CDR3 size: 13 residues.

This clone was counted once. V gene TRBV28 combines with J gene TRBJ2-7, with TRBD1 matching over 7 bases. Germline V gene data show CDR1 as MDHEN and CDR2 as SYDVKM. The CDR3 covers 14 residues. The junction had 11 bases not matched to a gene; V was cut back by 6 bases and J by 6 bases. In DNA, the CDR3 is TGTGCCAGCAGCTTGACAGGGACCGTCGGCGAGCAGTACTTC. Protein product: CASSLTGTVGEQYF.